This is a list of T cell receptor beta chains from one sample in a study of spatial heterogeneity in lung cancer. TCRdb itself ran the 5' RACE reads through MiXCR, one entry per CDR3 protein. The table has about 50,000 distinct CDR3 sequences, roughly 7.4% seen once. The sequences come from PBMCs, collected at follow-up. All receptors come from a female donor with early-stage non-small cell lung cancer. CDR3s include the opening cysteine and the closing phenylalanine or tryptophan. A D gene is named only where the DNA matches it firmly. A clone size is listed for some rows: how often the clone was seen (once, few, many), or a class if it is expanded.

clone_size	j_call	d_call	v_call	cdr3_nt	cdr3_aa
many	TRBJ2-1	.	TRBV3-1	TGTGCCAGCAGCCCAATCTCGGGCCGGGGAAGAGAGCAGTTCTTC	CASSPISGRGREQFF
many	TRBJ1-5	TRBD1	TRBV28	TGTGCCAGCAAGACAGGGGATCAGCCCCAGCATTTT	CASKTGDQPQHF
many	TRBJ2-3	TRBD2	TRBV15	TGTGCCACCAGCAGAGGTGGGCGGGGGGGCACAGATACGCAGTATTTT	CATSRGGRGGTDTQYF
many	TRBJ2-7	.	TRBV28	TGTGCCAGCAGTTTTTTACGGGGATCGAGGCACGAGCAGTACTTC	CASSFLRGSRHEQYF
few	TRBJ2-3	TRBD1	TRBV5-1	TGCGCCAGCAGCTTGGGGGGACAGACGCGAGATACGCAGTATTTT	CASSLGGQTRDTQYF
many	TRBJ2-5	.	TRBV6-5	TGTGCCAGCGGGCAAATTGTAGGGGGAAGGGTAGAGACCCAGTACTTC	CASGQIVGGRVETQYF
many	TRBJ2-1	TRBD1	TRBV9	TGTGCCAGCAGTCGACAGGGGGTTGACAATGAGCAGTTCTTC	CASSRQGVDNEQFF
few	TRBJ2-3	TRBD1	TRBV12-3/TRBV12-4	TGTGCCAGCAGTTTCCCACAGGGGACCGGGGATACGCAGTATTTT	CASSFPQGTGDTQYF
many	TRBJ2-1	TRBD2	TRBV10-1	TGCGCCAGCAGTGAGGGGACTAGAAGGGAGCAGTTCTTC	CASSEGTRREQFF
many	TRBJ1-1	.	TRBV5-1	TGCGCCAGCAGCTTGGTGGCAGGCGGAGGGAACACTGAAGCTTTCTTT	CASSLVAGGGNTEAFF
.	TRBJ2-1	.	TRBV7-9	TGTGCCAGCAGCTCCCTCGACGGGGGAAGCTACAATGAGCAGTTCTTC	CASSSLDGGSYNEQFF
few	TRBJ2-5	TRBD1	TRBV7-9	TGTGCCAGCAGCTTAGAAGGGGGCCCGAAGACCCAGTACTTC	CASSLEGGPKTQYF
.	TRBJ1-6	.	TRBV6-4	TGTGCCAGCAGTGCCACCCACGACGGAAATTCACCCCTCCACTTT	CASSATHDGNSPLHF
.	TRBJ2-5	.	TRBV5-1	TGCGCCAGCACGAGGGAGGTCGGAGAGACCCAGTACTTC	CASTREVGETQYF
many	TRBJ1-2	.	TRBV4-1	TGCGCCAGCAGCCCTGACGACACAGCAGGATATGGCTACACCTTC	CASSPDDTAGYGYTF
few	TRBJ1-1	TRBD1	TRBV29-1	TGCAGCGTTGAAGTCTTTTCCTTAAGTGGCGCAGGGGGCATTAACACTGAAGCTTTCTTT	CSVEVFSLSGAGGINTEAFF
few	TRBJ1-1	.	TRBV5-1	TGCGCCAGCAGCTGGTCTCTGGACACTGAAGCTTTCTTT	CASSWSLDTEAFF
many	TRBJ2-1	.	TRBV15	TGTGCCACCAGCAGATCGGGGATCCGAAACAATGAGCAGTTCTTC	CATSRSGIRNNEQFF
many	TRBJ2-7	.	TRBV15	TGTGCCACCAGCCAAGCGGCCCCCTCCTACGAGCAGTACTTC	CATSQAAPSYEQYF
few	TRBJ2-1	TRBD1	TRBV5-1	TGCGCCAGCAGCTTAATTTCCGGGACAGGGGGCAACAATGAGCAGTTCTTC	CASSLISGTGGNNEQFF
many	TRBJ1-5	.	TRBV4-3	TGCGCCAGCAGCCAAGGCGTAGGTGTGGGGGAGGATCAGCCCCAGCATTTT	CASSQGVGVGEDQPQHF
many	TRBJ2-6	.	TRBV6-1	TGTGCCAGCAGTCCGACAGGGAGGGTTGGGGCCAACGTCCTGACTTTC	CASSPTGRVGANVLTF